The rows below give T cell receptor beta chains drawn from one sample of a study of T cell repertoires in cytomegalovirus infection. TCRdb analysed the reads with MiXCR anew, one entry per CDR3 protein. The sample has fewer than 700,000 distinct CDR3 sequences, 20% to 25% seen once. Sequencing used CD8+ T cells from PBMCs. The receptors shown here come from a human donor in good health (CMV status not recorded). Some clones in this sample may be carry-over from other donors' samples. Each CDR3 is given with its conserved first and last residue. A D gene is named only where the DNA matches it firmly. Size tells how often a clone was seen (once, few, many) or the class of an expanded clone, and some rows leave it out.

D gene: -
J gene: TRBJ1-1
clone size: few
CDR3 length: 10
V gene: TRBV29-1
CDR3 protein: CSVEDTEAFF
CDR3 DNA: TGCAGCGTTGAAGACACTGAAGCTTTCTTT

D gene: TRBD1
J gene: TRBJ1-2
clone size: -
CDR3 length: 14
V gene: TRBV5-8
CDR3 protein: CASSSWDSNYGYTF
CDR3 DNA: TGTGCCAGCAGCTCATGGGACAGCAACTATGGCTACACCTTC

D gene: TRBD1
J gene: TRBJ2-3
clone size: -
CDR3 length: 15
V gene: TRBV4-3
CDR3 protein: CASSQTGGNPDTQYF
CDR3 DNA: TGCGCCAGCAGCCAGACAGGGGGGAACCCTGATACGCAGTATTTT

D gene: -
J gene: TRBJ1-5
clone size: -
CDR3 length: 16
V gene: TRBV28
CDR3 protein: CASSPGDGSLNQPQHF
CDR3 DNA: TGTGCCAGCAGTCCGGGGGACGGCTCCCTAAATCAGCCCCAGCATTTT

D gene: TRBD1
J gene: TRBJ1-3
clone size: many
CDR3 length: 16
V gene: TRBV7-6
CDR3 protein: CASYEPAGQGGNTIYF
CDR3 DNA: TGTGCCAGCTACGAACCCGCAGGACAGGGAGGAAACACCATATATTTT

D gene: TRBD2
J gene: TRBJ2-1
clone size: many
CDR3 length: 17
V gene: TRBV14
CDR3 protein: CASSHRLLAGVNNEQFF
CDR3 DNA: TGTGCCAGCAGCCACCGTTTACTAGCGGGGGTCAACAATGAGCAGTTCTTC

D gene: TRBD1
J gene: TRBJ1-1
clone size: few
CDR3 length: 16
V gene: TRBV7-9
CDR3 protein: CASSSRQGGRNTEAFF
CDR3 DNA: TGTGCCAGCAGCTCCCGACAGGGGGGGAGAAACACTGAAGCTTTCTTT

D gene: TRBD2
J gene: TRBJ2-1
clone size: -
CDR3 length: 15
V gene: TRBV6-4
CDR3 protein: CASSLQVGGGNEQFF
CDR3 DNA: TGTGCCAGCAGTCTACAGGTCGGGGGGGGGAATGAGCAGTTCTTC

D gene: TRBD2
J gene: TRBJ2-3
clone size: many
CDR3 length: 17
V gene: TRBV7-6
CDR3 protein: CASSLDPSGGLTDTQYF
CDR3 DNA: TGTGCCAGCAGCTTAGATCCTAGCGGGGGACTGACAGATACGCAGTATTTT

D gene: TRBD2
J gene: TRBJ2-5
clone size: -
CDR3 length: 16
V gene: TRBV19
CDR3 protein: CASTEASGAHQETQYF
CDR3 DNA: TGTGCCAGCACTGAGGCTAGCGGAGCCCACCAAGAGACCCAGTACTTC

D gene: TRBD2
J gene: TRBJ2-1
clone size: many
CDR3 length: 16
V gene: TRBV7-2
CDR3 protein: CASSLIGLGAIDEQFF
CDR3 DNA: TGTGCCAGCAGCTTAATTGGACTAGGAGCAATCGATGAGCAGTTCTTC

D gene: -
J gene: TRBJ2-6
clone size: many
CDR3 length: 18
V gene: TRBV7-9
CDR3 protein: CASSRNLGVNSGANVLTF
CDR3 DNA: TGTGCCAGCAGCCGCAATTTAGGTGTGAACTCTGGGGCCAACGTCCTGACTTTC

D gene: -
J gene: TRBJ2-1
clone size: -
CDR3 length: 17
V gene: TRBV6-2/TRBV6-3
CDR3 protein: CASSRPITGGTYNEQFF
CDR3 DNA: TGTGCCAGCAGTCGCCCCATCACTGGGGGGACCTACAATGAGCAGTTCTTC

D gene: TRBD1
J gene: TRBJ2-7
clone size: few
CDR3 length: 13
V gene: TRBV20-1
CDR3 protein: CSAGDRVSYEQYF
CDR3 DNA: TGCAGTGCTGGAGACAGGGTTAGCTACGAGCAGTACTTC

D gene: -
J gene: TRBJ1-1
clone size: many
CDR3 length: 12
V gene: TRBV7-2
CDR3 protein: CASSHRNTEAFF
CDR3 DNA: TGTGCCAGCAGCCACCGGAACACTGAAGCTTTCTTT

D gene: -
J gene: TRBJ2-3
clone size: few
CDR3 length: 16
V gene: TRBV7-9
CDR3 protein: CASSSGGFSSADTQYF
CDR3 DNA: TGTGCCAGCAGCTCCGGGGGCTTTAGTTCGGCAGATACGCAGTATTTT

D gene: TRBD2
J gene: TRBJ2-1
clone size: few
CDR3 length: 18
V gene: TRBV10-3
CDR3 protein: CATHPGTSGGASYNEQFF
CDR3 DNA: TGTGCCACACATCCCGGGACTAGCGGGGGGGCTTCCTACAATGAGCAGTTCTTC

D gene: -
J gene: TRBJ1-2
clone size: -
CDR3 length: 15
V gene: TRBV29-1
CDR3 protein: CSVEDLRGARYGYTF
CDR3 DNA: TGCAGCGTTGAAGATCTCCGGGGGGCGCGGTATGGCTACACCTTC

D gene: TRBD2
J gene: TRBJ2-7
clone size: few
CDR3 length: 13
V gene: TRBV5-5
CDR3 protein: CASSREGHYEQYF
CDR3 DNA: TGTGCCAGCAGCCGGGAGGGTCACTACGAGCAGTACTTC

D gene: -
J gene: TRBJ2-5
clone size: few
CDR3 length: 14
V gene: TRBV6-5
CDR3 protein: CASSYWQEEETQYF
CDR3 DNA: TGTGCCAGCAGTTACTGGCAGGAAGAAGAGACCCAGTACTTC

D gene: TRBD1
J gene: TRBJ1-1
clone size: -
CDR3 length: 15
V gene: TRBV4-3
CDR3 protein: CASSQVPGGFAEAFF
CDR3 DNA: TGCGCCAGCAGCCAAGTCCCAGGGGGCTTCGCTGAAGCTTTCTTT

D gene: TRBD1
J gene: TRBJ2-7
clone size: -
CDR3 length: 13
V gene: TRBV27
CDR3 protein: CASSPTQGREQYF
CDR3 DNA: TGTGCCAGCAGTCCCACACAGGGGCGCGAGCAGTACTTC

D gene: -
J gene: TRBJ1-6
clone size: many
CDR3 length: 18
V gene: TRBV28
CDR3 protein: CASSLGPREISYNSPLHF
CDR3 DNA: TGTGCCAGCAGTTTGGGACCCAGGGAGATATCCTATAATTCACCCCTCCACTTT

D gene: -
J gene: TRBJ2-2
clone size: once
CDR3 length: 15
V gene: TRBV11-3
CDR3 protein: CASSRGASVTGELFF
CDR3 DNA: TGTGCCAGCAGCCGAGGGGCATCCGTGACCGGGGAGCTGTTTTTT

D gene: -
J gene: TRBJ1-2
clone size: -
CDR3 length: 15
V gene: TRBV4-3
CDR3 protein: CASSQERDSNYGYTF
CDR3 DNA: TGCGCCAGCAGCCAAGAAAGGGATTCTAACTATGGCTACACCTTC

D gene: -
J gene: TRBJ2-2
clone size: few
CDR3 length: 15
V gene: TRBV4-1
CDR3 protein: CASSQYLENTGELFF
CDR3 DNA: TGCGCCAGCAGCCAATATCTAGAGAACACCGGGGAGCTGTTTTTT

D gene: TRBD1
J gene: TRBJ1-1
clone size: -
CDR3 length: 15
V gene: TRBV2
CDR3 protein: CASSELQGVNTQAFF
CDR3 DNA: TGTGCCAGCAGTGAACTGCAGGGGGTGAACACTCAAGCTTTCTTT

D gene: -
J gene: TRBJ2-1
clone size: few
CDR3 length: 12
V gene: TRBV7-9
CDR3 protein: CASIWGGGEQFF
CDR3 DNA: TGTGCCAGCATTTGGGGGGGGGGCGAGCAGTTCTTC

D gene: TRBD1
J gene: TRBJ2-2
clone size: few
CDR3 length: 15
V gene: TRBV28
CDR3 protein: CASSTDRPNTGELFF
CDR3 DNA: TGTGCCAGCAGTACGGACAGGCCGAACACCGGGGAGCTGTTTTTT

D gene: -
J gene: TRBJ2-1
clone size: -
CDR3 length: 12
V gene: TRBV29-1
CDR3 protein: CSVAGTYNEQFF
CDR3 DNA: TGCAGCGTCGCCGGGACTTACAATGAGCAGTTCTTC

D gene: -
J gene: TRBJ1-2
clone size: few
CDR3 length: 12
V gene: TRBV2
CDR3 protein: CASPQGRYGYTF
CDR3 DNA: TGTGCCAGCCCCCAGGGCCGATATGGCTACACCTTC

D gene: -
J gene: TRBJ1-1
clone size: -
CDR3 length: 15
V gene: TRBV20-1
CDR3 protein: CSASRSADRNTEAFF
CDR3 DNA: TGCAGTGCTAGCAGGAGCGCCGACAGGAACACTGAAGCTTTCTTT

D gene: -
J gene: TRBJ1-1
clone size: -
CDR3 length: 13
V gene: TRBV27
CDR3 protein: CANSLGQFTEAFF
CDR3 DNA: TGTGCCAACAGTTTGGGACAATTCACTGAAGCTTTCTTT

D gene: -
J gene: TRBJ2-5
clone size: -
CDR3 length: 15
V gene: TRBV4-3
CDR3 protein: CASSQDHTEGETQYF
CDR3 DNA: TGCGCCAGCAGCCAAGATCACACGGAAGGGGAGACCCAGTACTTC

D gene: -
J gene: TRBJ1-5
clone size: few
CDR3 length: 14
V gene: TRBV28
CDR3 protein: CASTPGHRNQPQHF
CDR3 DNA: TGTGCCAGCACACCGGGACACCGCAATCAGCCCCAGCATTTT

D gene: -
J gene: TRBJ2-5
clone size: -
CDR3 length: 19
V gene: TRBV7-9
CDR3 protein: CASSHPGPLSGKSGETQYF
CDR3 DNA: TGTGCCAGCAGCCACCCCGGGCCGTTGTCAGGCAAATCCGGTGAGACCCAGTACTTC

D gene: -
J gene: TRBJ2-3
clone size: -
CDR3 length: 15
V gene: TRBV20-1
CDR3 protein: CSARVRGIETDTQYF
CDR3 DNA: TGCAGTGCTAGAGTACGGGGGATCGAGACAGATACGCAGTATTTT

D gene: TRBD1
J gene: TRBJ2-5
clone size: few
CDR3 length: 15
V gene: TRBV28
CDR3 protein: CASSPVHRGVGTQYF
CDR3 DNA: TGTGCCAGCAGTCCCGTCCACAGGGGTGTGGGGACCCAGTACTTC

D gene: TRBD2
J gene: TRBJ2-1
clone size: -
CDR3 length: 14
V gene: TRBV11-2
CDR3 protein: CASRPGTSWDEQFF
CDR3 DNA: TGTGCCAGCAGACCAGGGACTAGCTGGGATGAGCAGTTCTTC

D gene: -
J gene: TRBJ1-5
clone size: many
CDR3 length: 15
V gene: TRBV4-1
CDR3 protein: CASSQVQGGNQPQHF
CDR3 DNA: TGCGCCAGCAGCCAGGTACAGGGTGGCAATCAGCCCCAGCATTTT

D gene: -
J gene: TRBJ2-5
clone size: few
CDR3 length: 14
V gene: TRBV5-5
CDR3 protein: CASSLGEGAETQYF
CDR3 DNA: TGTGCCAGCAGCCTGGGAGAGGGCGCAGAGACCCAGTACTTC

D gene: TRBD2
J gene: TRBJ2-1
clone size: -
CDR3 length: 17
V gene: TRBV5-1
CDR3 protein: CASSLALAGGVGNEQFF
CDR3 DNA: TGCGCCAGCAGCTTGGCACTAGCGGGGGGTGTTGGCAATGAGCAGTTCTTC

D gene: -
J gene: TRBJ2-1
clone size: many
CDR3 length: 14
V gene: TRBV7-2
CDR3 protein: CASSATVTGPEQFF
CDR3 DNA: TGTGCCAGCAGCGCGACCGTAACGGGACCCGAGCAGTTCTTC

D gene: TRBD2
J gene: TRBJ2-1
clone size: -
CDR3 length: 9
V gene: TRBV29-1
CDR3 protein: CSISGGRFF
CDR3 DNA: TGCAGCATAAGCGGGGGGCGGTTCTTC

D gene: TRBD2
J gene: TRBJ2-2
clone size: few
CDR3 length: 15
V gene: TRBV10-3
CDR3 protein: CAISEPTSGTGELFF
CDR3 DNA: TGTGCCATCAGTGAGCCGACTAGCGGGACCGGGGAGCTGTTTTTT

D gene: -
J gene: TRBJ1-1
clone size: -
CDR3 length: 13
V gene: TRBV7-9
CDR3 protein: CASSSDGVEYAFF
CDR3 DNA: TGTGCCAGCAGCTCGGACGGGGTAGAGTATGCTTTCTTT

D gene: -
J gene: TRBJ1-6
clone size: many
CDR3 length: 17
V gene: TRBV7-6
CDR3 protein: CASSLATRTDDNSPLHF
CDR3 DNA: TGTGCCAGCAGCTTAGCGACGAGGACGGATGATAATTCACCCCTCCACTTT

D gene: -
J gene: TRBJ2-2
clone size: -
CDR3 length: 13
V gene: TRBV29-1
CDR3 protein: CSALPGPTGELFF
CDR3 DNA: TGCAGCGCTCTACCTGGGCCAACCGGGGAGCTGTTTTTT

D gene: -
J gene: TRBJ1-5
clone size: many
CDR3 length: 15
V gene: TRBV4-1
CDR3 protein: CASSQAPTPNQPQHF
CDR3 DNA: TGCGCCAGCAGCCAAGCACCAACCCCGAATCAGCCCCAGCATTTT

D gene: -
J gene: TRBJ1-1
clone size: -
CDR3 length: 15
V gene: TRBV5-6
CDR3 protein: CASSVWVDRSTEAFF
CDR3 DNA: TGTGCCAGCAGCGTCTGGGTTGATAGAAGCACTGAAGCTTTCTTT

D gene: TRBD2
J gene: TRBJ2-3
clone size: many
CDR3 length: 14
V gene: TRBV7-6
CDR3 protein: CASSLQAGADTQYF
CDR3 DNA: TGTGCCAGCAGCCTCCAAGCGGGGGCAGATACGCAGTATTTT